A selection of T cell receptor beta chains follows, all from one sample in a study of blood T cells in healthy people across ages. TCRdb fed the 5' RACE reads into MiXCR, producing one record per CDR3 protein. This sample carries about 900,000 distinct CDR3 sequences, 55% to 65% of them seen once, and the ten largest clones take around a quarter. Material: blood. The origin of the receptors is a man aged 30 to 39 in good health. CDR3s include the opening cysteine and the closing phenylalanine or tryptophan.

len	v_gene	CDR3aa
15	TRBV27	CASSPLPPRADTQYF
15	TRBV4-3	CASSHRGTTNEKLFF
15	TRBV5-1	CASGLPPGAPNEQFF
12	TRBV4-1	CASSQAGSGYTF
15	TRBV6-5	CASSYYPGSGNEQYF
11	TRBV27	CASSLGTFEYF
15	TRBV28	CASSRGRRDNQPQHF
15	TRBV2	CASSEWAGSSYEQYF
16	TRBV29-1	CSVEGRGPLSSYEQYF
14	TRBV4-3	CASSQGRFGYEQYF
14	TRBV12-3/TRBV12-4	CASSETGTQETQYF
13	TRBV3-1	CASSQATDSPLHF
16	TRBV7-9	CASSFPDRASGNTIYF
15	TRBV3-1	CASSQDLANGETQYF